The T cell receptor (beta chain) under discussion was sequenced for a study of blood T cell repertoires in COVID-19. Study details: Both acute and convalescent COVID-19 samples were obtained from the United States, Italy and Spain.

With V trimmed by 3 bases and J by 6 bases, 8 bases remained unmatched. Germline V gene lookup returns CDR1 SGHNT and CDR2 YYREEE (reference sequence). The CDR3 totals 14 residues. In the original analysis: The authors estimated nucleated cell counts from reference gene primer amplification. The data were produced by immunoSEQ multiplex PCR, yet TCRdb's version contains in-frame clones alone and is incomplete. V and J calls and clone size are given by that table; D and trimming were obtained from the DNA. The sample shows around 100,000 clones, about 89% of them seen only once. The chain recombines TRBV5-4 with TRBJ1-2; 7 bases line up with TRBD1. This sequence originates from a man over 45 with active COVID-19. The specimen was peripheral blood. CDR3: CASSSTTGSNGYTF. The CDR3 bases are TGTGCCAGCAGCTCTACGACAGGGTCGAATGGCTACACCTTC.